A single sample gave rise to the 23 T cell receptor beta chains below, sequenced in a study of T cell responses to AZD1222 COVID-19 vaccine. Method: immunoSEQ multiplex PCR; TCRdb's copy keeps in-frame clones and lacks some. The repertoire consists of roughly 150,000 clones, with 80% to 95% occurring once and the leading ten covering more than 0.9%. The source material was peripheral blood, sampled 28 days after the second AZD1222 dose. The receptors here all came from an adult who received the AZD1222 COVID-19 vaccine.

The chain uses TRBV7-2 and TRBJ2-6; D possibly corresponds to TRBD1 (6 bases). The CDR3 is 17 residues long. Germline V gene sequence: CDR1 SGHTA, CDR2 FQGNSA. Trimming took 5 bases from V and 0 from J, leaving 14 bases between them. In nucleotides, the CDR3 is TGTGCCAGCAGCGCCCGGGACACGTACTCTGGGGCCAACGTCCTGACTTTC. Protein sequence: CASSARDTYSGANVLTF.

The rearrangement links TRBV11-2 to TRBJ2-6; D is unresolved. CDR1 and CDR2 from the germline V gene are SGHAT and FQNNGV. This CDR3 region has 15 residues. The germline V and J ends were trimmed by 5 bases and 0 bases, with 8 bases remaining between them. For the CDR3, the DNA is TGTGCCAGCAGCACCCGCAGCTCTGGGGCCAACGTCCTGACTTTC. Translation gives CASSTRSSGANVLTF.

The chain has TRBV7-3 and TRBJ2-2; D gene uncertain. Germline CDR1 is SGHTA and CDR2 is FQGTGA. This CDR3 has 14 amino acids. Trimming removed 5 bases from V and 4 bases from J, with 11 bases in between. In DNA, the CDR3 is TGTGCCAGCAGCCCCCGCCCGGGCACCGGGGAGCTGTTTTTT. It translates to CASSPRPGTGELFF.

This clone was detected a few times. The chain links TRBV24-1 to TRBJ2-6; the D gene is possibly TRBD1 (5 bases). V lost 3 bases, J lost 0 bases, and 8 bases lay in between. CDR1 and CDR2 from the germline V gene are KGHDR and SFDVKD. This CDR3 comprises 16 residues. The CDR3: CATSDPTVSGANVLTF. The CDR3 coding sequence is TGTGCCACCAGTGATCCGACAGTCTCTGGGGCCAACGTCCTGACTTTC.

The chain couples TRBV5-6 to TRBJ2-5, with no clear D. Germline V gives CDR1 SGHDT, CDR2 YYEEEE. The CDR3 has 12 amino acids. The V end lost 2 bases, the J end lost 4 bases, and 6 bases lay between the germline ends. This CDR3 reads CASSFYAETQYF. For the CDR3, the DNA is TGTGCCAGCAGCTTTTACGCAGAGACCCAGTACTTC. Together with reference TRBV5-6 and TRBJ2-5, the CDR3 gives the full variable domain: DAGVTQSPTHLIKTRGQQVTLRCSPKSGHDTVSWYQQALGQGPQFIFQYYEEEERQRGNFPDRFSGHQFPNYSSELNVNALLLGDSALYLCASSFYAETQYFGPGTRLLVL.

Note on this clone: Other DNA variants within this sample encode the same CDR3. The chain has TRBV5-1 and TRBJ1-2; 8 nucleotides agree with TRBD1. The CDR3 runs to 15 residues. Germline-derived CDR1 and CDR2 are SGHRS and YFSETQ. J was trimmed by 3 bases and V by 0 bases; bases with no gene match: 4. The CDR3 nucleotides are TGCGCCAGCAGCTTGGTCGCAGGGGGCGACTATGGCTACACCTTC. It encodes CASSLVAGGDYGYTF.

V is TRBV7-2 and J is TRBJ1-5; the D is unclear. This CDR3 comprises 13 residues. Deletions cut 4 bases from V and 6 bases from J, with 10 bases between. From germline, CDR1 is SGHTA and CDR2 FQGNSA. The DNA for the CDR3 is TGTGCCAGCAGCTCCGCCTATCGTCAGCCCCAGCATTTT. As protein: CASSSAYRQPQHF.

The V call is TRBV19, the J call TRBJ1-4; D is ambiguous. Germline loops: CDR1 LNHDA, CDR2 SQIVND (reference sequence). The CDR3 runs to 14 residues. Trimming took off 6 bases at V and 8 bases at J, with 16 bases between the two ends. The CDR3 is CASRFPSGGEKLFF. CDR3 bases: TGTGCCAGTAGATTCCCGTCGGGTGGGGAAAAACTGTTTTTT.

The V and J genes are TRBV7-9 and TRBJ2-7, with 12 bases matching TRBD1. This CDR3 spans 16 amino acids. J was trimmed by 7 bases and V by 6 bases; bases with no gene match: 13. Germline CDR1 is SEHNR and CDR2 is FQNEAQ (reference sequence). The CDR3 sequence: CASSPRPGQGAGEQYF. The CDR3 DNA is TGTGCCAGCAGTCCAAGACCGGGACAGGGGGCGGGGGAGCAGTACTTC.

This clone occurred once. The J gene is TRBJ2-7, the V gene TRBV2; D is unresolved. This CDR3 has 12 residues. Trimming took off 5 bases at V and 1 base at J, with 6 bases between the two ends. The germline V gene has CDR1 SNHLY and CDR2 FYNNEI. CDR3 sequence: CASSLVSYEQYF. The CDR3 nucleotides read TGTGCCAGCAGTTTAGTGTCCTACGAGCAGTACTTC.

CDR3 in amino acids: CASSPHRTASGNTIYF. The CDR3, as DNA: TGTGCCAGCAGTCCCCATCGGACAGCCTCTGGAAACACCATATATTTT. The genes are TRBV27 and TRBJ1-3, with D tentatively TRBD1 (6 bases). V lost 5 bases, J lost 0 bases, and 14 bases lay in between. CDR3 length: 16 residues. Per the germline V gene, CDR1 is MNHEY and CDR2 is SMNVEV (reference sequence).

The rearrangement joins TRBV3-1 (or the pseudogene TRBV3-2) to TRBJ1-4, with D possibly matching TRBD1 (6 bases). The CDR3 is made up of 15 amino acids. Germline CDR1 reads LGHDT; CDR2 reads YNNKEL (reference sequence). Trimming took 4 bases from V and 8 from J, leaving 17 bases between them. CDR3 DNA: TGTGCCAGCAGCCCTGGGCAGGGGACGAACGAAAAACTGTTTTTT. It yields the protein CASSPGQGTNEKLFF.

The rearrangement joins TRBV7-9 to TRBJ1-2, with D unclear. CDR1 and CDR2 (germline): SEHNR, FQNEAQ (reference sequence). V was clipped by 5 bases and J by 5 bases, with 21 bases between them. The CDR3 runs 16 residues. CDR3 loop: CASSPIGPAFSYGYTF. The CDR3 DNA reads TGTGCCAGCAGCCCCATCGGGCCGGCGTTTAGTTATGGCTACACCTTC.

This clone was detected once. This rearrangement joins TRBV2 to TRBJ2-1; D might be TRBD1 (5 bases). The CDR3 spans 11 residues. The V and J ends lost 1 base and 10 bases respectively, with 5 bases between them. Germline CDR1 is SNHLY and CDR2 is FYNNEI. DNA of the CDR3: TGTGCCAGCAGTGAAGGGGGCGAGCAGTTCTTC. This translates into CASSEGGEQFF.

V is TRBV7-8 and J is TRBJ1-6, with D possibly being TRBD1 (5 bases). Germline V gene sequence: CDR1 SGHVS, CDR2 FQNEAQ. Trimming removed 0 bases at V and 9 bases at J, with 12 bases between. The CDR3 spans 15 residues. This chain's CDR3 is CASSLAPGKGSPLHF. The CDR3 DNA follows: TGTGCCAGCAGCTTAGCGCCAGGGAAGGGTTCACCCCTCCACTTT. Full variable domain (outside the CDR3, taken from reference TRBV7-8 and TRBJ1-6): GAGVSQSPRYKVAKRGQDVALRCDPISGHVSLFWYQQALGQGPEFLTYFQNEAQLDKSGLPSDRFFAERPEGSVSTLKIQRTQQEDSAVYLCASSLAPGKGSPLHFGNGTRLTVT.

CDR3 coding DNA: TGTGCCAGCAGCTCGGGACAGCTATTAATGGATACGCAGTATTTT. This sequence encodes CASSSGQLLMDTQYF. The chain has TRBV5-4 and TRBJ2-3; 7 nucleotides match TRBD1. Germline assignment: CDR1 SGHNT and CDR2 YYREEE (reference sequence). V lost 3 bases to trimming and J lost 6 bases; unmatched junction nucleotides: 10. CDR3 length: 15 residues. Drawing the rest from reference TRBV5-4 and TRBJ2-3, the complete variable domain is ETGVTQSPTHLIKTRGQQVTLRCSSQSGHNTVSWYQQALGQGPQFIFQYYREEENGRGNFPPRFSGLQFPNYSSELNVNALELDDSALYLCASSSGQLLMDTQYFGPGTRLTVL.

The gene calls are TRBV28 and TRBJ2-1; D is unclear. Between the trimmed V and J ends, which lost 5 bases and 2 bases, there was a span of 10 bases. The germline V gene encodes CDR1 MDHEN and CDR2 SYDVKM. The CDR3 totals 14 residues. As DNA, the CDR3 is TGTGCCAGCAGTCCCTCCCGCCCCTACAATGAGCAGTTCTTC. This gives the protein CASSPSRPYNEQFF.

The rearrangement links TRBV12-5 to TRBJ1-1; 8 nucleotides line up with TRBD1. There are 14 residues in the CDR3. V was pared by 6 bases and J by 5 bases, with 8 bases of the junction left unmatched. In germline, CDR1 is LGHNT, CDR2 FRNRAP. The CDR3 loop reads CASGPGGWSTEAFF. CDR3 nucleotide sequence: TGTGCTAGTGGCCCAGGGGGCTGGAGTACTGAAGCTTTCTTT. The full variable domain, with the rest looked up from reference TRBV12-5 and TRBJ1-1, is DARVTQTPRHKVTEMGQEVTMRCQPILGHNTVFWYRQTMMQGLELLAYFRNRAPLDDSGMPKDRFSAEMPDATLATLKIQPSEPRDSAVYFCASGPGGWSTEAFFGQGTRLTVV.

This chain uses TRBV28 with TRBJ2-7; TRBD1 might be the D (7 bases). This CDR3 contains 14 residues. Germline values: CDR1 MDHEN, CDR2 SYDVKM. Trimming removed 3 bases at V and 3 bases at J, with 12 bases between. CDR3 nucleotides: TGTGCCAGCAGTTTTGCGGGACAGTACTACGAGCAGTACTTC. This sequence encodes CASSFAGQYYEQYF. Full variable domain (remainder filled in from reference TRBV28 and TRBJ2-7): DVKVTQSSRYLVKRTGEKVFLECVQDMDHENMFWYRQDPGLGLRLIYFSYDVKMKEKGDIPEGYSVSREKKERFSLILESASTNQTSMYLCASSFAGQYYEQYFGPGTRLTVT.

This clone was found once. The chain combines TRBV12-3 or TRBV12-4 with TRBJ1-1, with 9 bases aligning to TRBD1. V was clipped by 6 bases and J by 5 bases; unmatched bases: 4. The CDR3 is 13 residues long. Here the CDR3 reads CASRQGARTEAFF. CDR3 DNA: TGTGCCAGCAGACAGGGGGCGCGTACTGAAGCTTTCTTT.

In DNA form, the CDR3 reads TGCGCCAGCAATAACAATATCCAAGAGACCCAGTACTTC. Residues: CASNNNIQETQYF. V and J are TRBV10-1 and TRBJ2-5; D gene ambiguous. There are 13 residues in the CDR3. CDR1 is WNHNN and CDR2 is SYGVQD in the germline V gene (reference sequence). Trimming cost V 7 bases and J 1 base, with 10 bases left between them.

The chain joins TRBV6-5 to TRBJ1-1, with 9 bases lining up with TRBD1. In germline, CDR1 is MNHEY, CDR2 SVGAGI. This CDR3 spans 15 amino acids. J was trimmed by 7 bases and V by 0 bases; bases with no gene match: 6. CDR3 region: CASSYSRTGANEAFF. The CDR3 DNA reads as TGTGCCAGCAGTTACTCAAGGACAGGGGCGAATGAAGCTTTCTTT.

V usage is TRBV5-4 and J usage is TRBJ2-2, with D tentatively TRBD1 (5 bases). V dropped 0 bases and J dropped 5 bases, with 11 bases sitting between them. The CDR3 covers 15 residues. Germline loops: CDR1 SGHNT, CDR2 YYREEE (reference sequence). The CDR3: CASSLGQGMTGELFF. The CDR3, as DNA: TGTGCCAGCAGCTTGGGTCAGGGTATGACCGGGGAGCTGTTTTTT.